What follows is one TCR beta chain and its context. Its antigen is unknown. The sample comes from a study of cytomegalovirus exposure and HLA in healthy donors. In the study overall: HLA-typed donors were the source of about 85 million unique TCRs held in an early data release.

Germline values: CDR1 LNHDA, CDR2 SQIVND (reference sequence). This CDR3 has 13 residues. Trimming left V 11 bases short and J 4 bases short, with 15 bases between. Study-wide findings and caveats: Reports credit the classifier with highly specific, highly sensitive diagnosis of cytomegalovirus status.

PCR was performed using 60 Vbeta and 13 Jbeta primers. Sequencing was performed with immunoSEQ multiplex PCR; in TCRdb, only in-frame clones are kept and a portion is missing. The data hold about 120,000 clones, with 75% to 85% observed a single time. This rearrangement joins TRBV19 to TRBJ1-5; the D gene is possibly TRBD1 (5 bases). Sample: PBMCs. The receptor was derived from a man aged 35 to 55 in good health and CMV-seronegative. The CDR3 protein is CAGGIPGNQPQHF. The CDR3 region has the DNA TGTGCCGGGGGGATTCCGGGGAATCAGCCCCAGCATTTT. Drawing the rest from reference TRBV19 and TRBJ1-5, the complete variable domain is DGGITQSPKYLFRKEGQNVTLSCEQNLNHDAMYWYRQDPGQGLRLIYYSQIVNDFQKGDIAEGYSVSREKKESFPLTVTSAQKNPTAFYLCAGGIPGNQPQHFGDGTRLSIL.